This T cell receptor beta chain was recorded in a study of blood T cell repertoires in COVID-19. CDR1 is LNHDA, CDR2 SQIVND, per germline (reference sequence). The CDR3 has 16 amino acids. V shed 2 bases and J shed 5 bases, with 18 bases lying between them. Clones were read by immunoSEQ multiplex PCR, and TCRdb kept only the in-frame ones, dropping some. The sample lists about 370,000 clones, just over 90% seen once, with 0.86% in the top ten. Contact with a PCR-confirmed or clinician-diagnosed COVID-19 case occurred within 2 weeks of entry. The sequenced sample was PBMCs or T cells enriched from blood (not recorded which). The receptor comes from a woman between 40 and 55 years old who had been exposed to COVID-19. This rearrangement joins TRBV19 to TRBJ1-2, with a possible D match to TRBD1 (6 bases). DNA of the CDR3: TGTGCCAGTAGTATAACTGTGACAGGTCTTCCTTATGGCTACACCTTC. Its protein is CASSITVTGLPYGYTF.